This T cell receptor (beta chain) was sequenced during a study of T cells in Graves' hyperthyroidism and ophthalmopathy. This CDR3 is 13 amino acids long. CDR1 is SGHRS and CDR2 is YFSETQ in the germline V gene. The ends were cut back, 4 bases at V and 1 base at J, with 8 bases in the middle. Hyperthyroidism was newly diagnosed in patients aged 18 to 65 (duration under 2 months). A remark on this clonotype: Its matching antigen is unknown.

Study results and caveats: Stable hyperthyroidism was told apart from ophthalmopathy by a model built on 13 V-J features.

Amplification of TCR beta CDR3 regions used RNA as the template. During a first-round RT-PCR of the TCR CDR3, the HTBI primer set was used. Each CDR3 protein is one row after TCRdb ran MiXCR on the multiplex PCR reads. The top ten hold roughly 35% of the sample, which has approximately 370,000 distinct CDR3 sequences, approximately 18% seen once. The clonotype was recovered from a woman aged 30 to 39 with Graves' hyperthyroidism that later progressed to Graves' ophthalmopathy. V gene TRBV5-1 combines with J gene TRBJ2-5; D not certain. The sequenced sample was blood. CDR3 coding DNA: TGCGCCAGCAGCCCCCGTAGCCAAGAGACCCAGTACTTC. Amino acid sequence: CASSPRSQETQYF.